This record covers a single TCR beta chain. The identical CDR3 is also encoded by other nucleotide sequences in the sample. The record originates from a study of control samples from healthy donors and cancer patients. The data were produced by immunoSEQ multiplex PCR, yet TCRdb's version contains in-frame clones alone and is incomplete. The table shows 130,000 to 150,000 clones, with about nine tenths occurring only once. The clonotype comes from a man aged 25-40 years in good health. Sequencing was done on a sample of blood.

For the CDR3, the DNA is TGTGCCAGCAGTTACGGCGGGGGGGCCTACGAGCAGTACTTC. Its protein product is CASSYGGGAYEQYF. This chain connects TRBV6-2 or TRBV6-3 to TRBJ2-7; the match to TRBD2 covers 9 bases. There are 14 residues in the CDR3. Germline lookup yields CDR1 MNHEY and CDR2 SVGEGT. Trimming removed 2 bases from V and 2 bases from J; junction bases left unmatched: 1.